The 15 T cell receptor beta chains presented below share a single source sample, sequenced in a study of CD8+CD57+ T cells in acquired aplastic anemia. Profiles of TCR beta VDJ and CDR3 were generated from a genomic DNA template. TCRdb analysed the reads with MiXCR anew, one entry per CDR3 protein. The repertoire holds about 190,000 distinct CDR3 sequences, with roughly 56% as singletons. The sequencing sample was made of sorted CD4+, CD8+, or CD8+CD57+ T cells (not recorded which) from PBMCs. The receptors here all came from a human donor in good health, serving as a control.

The rearrangement uses TRBV20-1 and TRBJ1-5, with 9 nucleotides matching TRBD1. The CDR3 loop spans 14 amino acids. The J segment lost 4 bases and the V segment lost 5 bases, leaving 6 bases of the junction unmatched. The germline V gene encodes CDR1 DFQATT and CDR2 SNEGSKA (reference sequence). In DNA, the CDR3 is TGCAGTGCTTGGCCGGGACAGGGTAATCAGCCCCAGCATTTT. This encodes CSAWPGQGNQPQHF.

J is TRBJ1-5 and V is TRBV3-1; perhaps TRBD1 as D (6 bases). The CDR3 spans 14 residues. The ends were cut back, 5 bases at V and 6 bases at J, with 14 bases in the middle. Germline lookup yields CDR1 LGHDT and CDR2 YNNKEL (reference sequence). CDR3 protein: CASSVGHLGQPQHF. In DNA, the CDR3 is TGTGCCAGCAGCGTGGGACATTTGGGTCAGCCCCAGCATTTT.

A note on this clonotype: Being one base from a much bigger clone, this may be a read error. This rearrangement joins TRBV11-2 to TRBJ1-4; possible D gene TRBD1, 6 bases. The ends were cut back, 5 bases at V and 0 bases at J, with 16 bases in the middle. Germline-derived CDR1 and CDR2 are SGHAT and FQNNGV. This CDR3 spans 17 amino acids. CDR3 bases: TGTGCCAGCAGCCAAGTATCAGGGGCAGCAACTAATGAAAAACTGTTTTTT. Translation gives CASSQVSGAATNEKLFF.

This clonotype was observed a few times. The chain has TRBV7-8 and TRBJ1-6; D remains ambiguous. Germline lookup yields CDR1 SGHVS and CDR2 FQNEAQ. With 1 base removed from V and 4 bases from J, the gap between germline ends came to 14 bases. The CDR3 sequence is 17 residues long. Here the CDR3 reads CASSLVVGEAYNSPLHF. CDR3 coding DNA: TGTGCCAGCAGCTTAGTAGTCGGGGAGGCATATAATTCACCCCTCCACTTT.

This clonotype was detected many times. The chain has TRBV19 and TRBJ1-1; 7 nucleotides align to TRBD1. The CDR3 runs to 13 residues. Germline V gene sequence: CDR1 LNHDA, CDR2 SQIVND (reference sequence). Losses at the gene ends were 10 bases for V and 0 bases for J; bases not matched to a gene: 5. The chain's CDR3 is CATLGQLNTEAFF. CDR3 nucleotides: TGTGCCACCTTGGGACAGCTGAACACTGAAGCTTTCTTT.

This clonotype was detected only once. J is TRBJ2-7 and V is TRBV12-3 or TRBV12-4; 7 bases map to TRBD1. The J segment lost 4 bases and the V segment lost 5 bases, leaving 14 bases of the junction unmatched. The CDR3 is 16 amino acids. This CDR3 reads CASSRQGDRVSYEQYF. DNA for the CDR3: TGTGCCAGCAGTCGACAAGGCGACAGGGTTAGTTACGAGCAGTACTTC.

This chain connects TRBV12-3 or TRBV12-4 to TRBJ2-1; 10 nucleotides align to TRBD1. The CDR3 is 13 residues long. The ends lost 7 bases at V and 6 bases at J; junction bases unmatched: 3. The CDR3 DNA reads as TGTGCCAGCAAGACAGGGGGCCTCAATGAGCAGTTCTTC. Its protein product is CASKTGGLNEQFF.

The gene calls are TRBV7-2 and TRBJ2-1; D gene unclear. This CDR3 is 14 amino acids long. Trimming took off 5 bases at V and 1 base at J, with 9 bases between the two ends. Looked up from germline, CDR1 is SGHTA and CDR2 is FQGNSA. The CDR3 region is CASSLQRSYNEQFF. For the CDR3, the DNA is TGTGCCAGCAGCCTCCAGCGATCCTACAATGAGCAGTTCTTC.

This clonotype was detected once. The CDR3 protein is CASSIPGGAMDEQFF. The CDR3, as DNA: TGTGCCAGCAGCATACCTGGGGGGGCAATGGATGAGCAGTTCTTC. The chain recombines TRBV7-2 with TRBJ2-1; D possibly corresponds to TRBD2 (7 bases). Germline CDR1 SGHTA, CDR2 FQGNSA. The V gene lost 5 bases and the J gene lost 8 bases, with 19 bases spanning the gap. The CDR3 length is 15 residues.

The genes are TRBV5-4 and TRBJ1-4; D is unresolved. V was shortened by 0 bases and J by 8 bases, with 8 bases between the two germline ends. CDR3 size: 13 residues. Germline V gene lookup returns CDR1 SGHNT and CDR2 YYREEE (reference sequence). This chain's CDR3 is CASSLAPSEKLFF. Written as DNA, the CDR3 is TGTGCCAGCAGCTTGGCCCCATCGGAAAAACTGTTTTTT.

The rearrangement uses TRBV5-4 and TRBJ2-5, with a weak D call TRBD1 (6 bases). The V gene lost 4 bases and the J gene lost 3 bases, with 16 bases spanning the gap. Germline V gives CDR1 SGHNT, CDR2 YYREEE (reference sequence). The CDR3 extends over 15 amino acids. CDR3 bases: TGTGCCAGCAGCCCCAGGGGAGCCGGAGAAGAGACCCAGTACTTC. Protein product: CASSPRGAGEETQYF.

The V and J genes are TRBV2 and TRBJ2-2, with D perhaps given as TRBD1 or TRBD2 (5 bases each). The CDR3 consists of 15 residues. V shed 4 bases and J shed 7 bases, with 16 bases lying between them. Per germline, CDR1 SNHLY and CDR2 FYNNEI. CDR3 residues: CASSVPVGTGGELFF. In nucleotides, the CDR3 is TGTGCCAGCAGTGTTCCCGTCGGGACGGGCGGGGAGCTGTTTTTT.

This clonotype was detected a few times. The chain carries TRBV2 and TRBJ1-2; D gene unclear. Germline-derived CDR1 and CDR2 are SNHLY and FYNNEI. V dropped 6 bases and J dropped 12 bases, with 23 bases sitting between them. This CDR3 is 14 amino acids long. The CDR3: CASSPPRARLGNTF. CDR3 sequence (DNA): TGTGCCAGCAGCCCACCGCGGGCCCGCCTGGGAAACACCTTC.

This clonotype has only a few counts. The V and J genes are TRBV20-1 and TRBJ1-5, with D tentatively TRBD1 (5 bases). The germline CDR1 and CDR2 sequences are DFQATT and SNEGSKA (reference sequence). The CDR3 is 14 amino acids. The V gene lost 6 bases and the J gene lost 3 bases, with 15 bases spanning the gap. The CDR3 spells CSAWDPDLNQPQHF. CDR3 in DNA: TGCAGTGCCTGGGACCCTGATCTCAATCAGCCCCAGCATTTT.

The chain links TRBV7-9 to TRBJ2-3; 7 positions agree with TRBD2. Germline CDR1 is SEHNR and CDR2 is FQNEAQ (reference sequence). This CDR3 is built from 14 residues. Trimming at V came to 5 bases and at J to 6 bases, leaving 8 bases not matched to a gene. The DNA for the CDR3 is TGTGCCAGCAGCATCCTCCTAGCGGTCGATACGCAGTATTTT. Protein: CASSILLAVDTQYF. Full variable domain (remainder filled in from reference TRBV7-9 and TRBJ2-3): DTGVSQNPRHKITKRGQNVTFRCDPISEHNRLYWYRQTLGQGPEFLTYFQNEAQLEKSRLLSDRFSAERPKGSFSTLEIQRTEQGDSAMYLCASSILLAVDTQYFGPGTRLTVL.